These 26 T cell receptor beta chains originate from one sample sequenced in a study of T cell responses to AZD1222 COVID-19 vaccine. Measured with immunoSEQ multiplex PCR; TCRdb has only the in-frame clones, and not every one. The table shows under 150,000 clones, with almost 90% occurring only once. The sequencing here drew on peripheral blood, taken 28 days after the second AZD1222 dose. The receptor set was obtained from an adult who received the AZD1222 COVID-19 vaccine.

The chain recombines TRBV28 with TRBJ2-5; 7 nucleotides agree with TRBD2. J lost 5 bases, V lost 6 bases, and 15 bases had no gene match. CDR1 is MDHEN, CDR2 SYDVKM, per germline. The CDR3 loop spans 16 amino acids. The CDR3 sequence: CASSPPGGRARETQYF. The CDR3 nucleotides read TGTGCCAGCAGCCCCCCTGGGGGGAGGGCCAGGGAGACCCAGTACTTC.

The rearrangement uses TRBV25-1 and TRBJ2-3; D is uncertain. Germline CDR1 and CDR2: MGHDK and SYGVNS. The CDR3 is made up of 14 amino acids. V dropped 3 bases and J dropped 4 bases, with 11 bases sitting between them. CDR3 in DNA: TGTGCCAGCAGTGACCCACTCTCTGCAGATACGCAGTATTTT. It codes for CASSDPLSADTQYF.

In this sample, this clone turned up once. For the CDR3, the DNA is TGTGCCAGCAGCCCGACAGGGACTAACTATGGCTACACCTTC. Residues: CASSPTGTNYGYTF. J is TRBJ1-2 and V is TRBV28; TRBD1 agrees at 7 bases. Germline trimming cut 6 bases from V and 0 bases from J; bases unmatched to any gene: 4. The CDR3 runs to 14 residues. Per germline, CDR1 MDHEN and CDR2 SYDVKM.

This clone was found once. This chain connects TRBV28 to TRBJ1-5; maybe TRBD1 (6 bases). Germline CDR1 and CDR2: MDHEN and SYDVKM. The CDR3 totals 15 residues. V was cut by 4 bases and J by 7 bases, with 17 bases left in between. This CDR3 reads CASSSQGGSGQPQHF. DNA of the CDR3: TGTGCCAGCAGTTCACAGGGAGGTTCGGGGCAGCCCCAGCATTTT.

The genes are TRBV6-6 and TRBJ1-2, with 8 bases fitting TRBD1. Germline values: CDR1 MNHNY, CDR2 SVGAGI (reference sequence). The CDR3 covers 15 residues. V gave up 5 bases and J gave up 7 bases; unmatched junction bases: 12. CDR3 nucleotide sequence: TGTGCCAGCAGTAGTCGATCGGACAGGGCTGTTGGCTACACCTTC. Translation gives CASSSRSDRAVGYTF.

The rearrangement joins TRBV29-1 to TRBJ1-2, with D possibly TRBD1 on 6 matching bases. This CDR3 is built from 12 residues. The germline CDR1 and CDR2 sequences are SQVTM and ANQGSEA. The V end was cut by 3 bases, the J end by 8 bases, with 13 bases between. In nucleotides, the CDR3 is TGCAGCGTTGACTCAGGGGACGTAGGCTACACCTTC. As protein: CSVDSGDVGYTF.

This clone was seen only once. The rearrangement links TRBV5-6 to TRBJ2-1, with 9 bases that match TRBD1. J gave up 7 bases and V 2 bases, and 4 bases lay outside the gene matches. The CDR3 is made up of 14 amino acids. Germline assignment: CDR1 SGHDT and CDR2 YYEEEE. CDR3 in amino acids: CASSLPGQGNEQFF. For the CDR3, the DNA is TGTGCCAGCAGCTTACCGGGACAGGGTAATGAGCAGTTCTTC.

The chain is built from TRBV30 and TRBJ1-2; no clear D. Trimming cost V 0 bases and J 4 bases, with 6 bases left between them. CDR3 size: 12 residues. In germline, CDR1 is GTSNPN, CDR2 SVGIG (reference sequence). The DNA for the CDR3 is TGTGCCTGGAGTGTACAAGGCTATGGCTACACCTTC. This gives the protein CAWSVQGYGYTF.

The rearrangement uses TRBV7-2 and TRBJ2-5, with 7 bases lining up with TRBD1. V lost 4 bases, J lost 5 bases, and 7 bases stayed unmatched. CDR1 and CDR2 (germline): SGHTA, FQGNSA. The CDR3 has 14 residues. CDR3 bases: TGTGCCAGCAGCTCGGACAGGAGTCGTGAGACCCAGTACTTC. This codes for CASSSDRSRETQYF.

The rearrangement joins TRBV12-2 to TRBJ2-4; the D segment call TRBD1 is taken from the table without a DNA check. TRBV12-2 is flagged as a pseudogene. There are 18 residues in the CDR3. This CDR3 reads CASRLDREDRARRNIQYF. CDR3 sequence (DNA): TGTGCAAGTCGCTTAGATCGGGAGGACAGGGCTCGTAGAAACATTCAGTACTTC.

The chain joins TRBV10-1 to TRBJ1-5; 7 nucleotides line up with TRBD1. This CDR3 is 13 amino acids long. CDR1 and CDR2 from the germline V gene are WNHNN and SYGVQD (reference sequence). V was pared by 6 bases and J by 7 bases, with 6 bases of the junction left unmatched. In DNA, the CDR3 is TGCGCCAGCAGCCAAGGGACAGCCCAGCCCCAGCATTTT. It is translated as CASSQGTAQPQHF.

CDR3: CASRGPGTGSEQYF. For the CDR3, the DNA is TGTGCCAGCCGGGGGCCCGGGACAGGCAGCGAGCAGTACTTC. V usage is TRBV6-6 and J usage is TRBJ2-7, with TRBD1 matching over 8 bases. The germline V gene has CDR1 MNHNY and CDR2 SVGAGI (reference sequence). CDR3 length equals 14 residues. The V segment lost 8 bases and the J segment 6 bases; nucleotides outside the gene matches: 12.

The rearrangement joins TRBV18 to TRBJ1-5; 9 nucleotides match TRBD1. Losses at the gene ends were 3 bases for V and 2 bases for J; bases not matched to a gene: 2. The CDR3 covers 15 residues. In germline, CDR1 is KGHSH, CDR2 LQKENI. CDR3 residues: CASSPGTGRNQPQHF. The CDR3 DNA follows: TGTGCCAGCTCACCGGGGACAGGGCGCAATCAGCCCCAGCATTTT.

The chain uses TRBV11-1 and TRBJ1-3; no clear D. The V gene's germline CDR1 is SGHAT and CDR2 FQDESV (reference sequence). The germline V and J ends were trimmed by 5 bases and 2 bases, with 10 bases remaining between them. The CDR3 has 14 residues. CDR3: CASSLGFPGNTIYF. The CDR3 DNA reads as TGTGCCAGCAGCCTGGGATTTCCTGGAAACACCATATATTTT.

This clone has only a few counts. The chain couples TRBV5-4 to TRBJ2-7; TRBD2 matches 12 bases. The germline CDR1 and CDR2 sequences are SGHNT and YYREEE (reference sequence). CDR3 size: 16 residues. Trimming removed 1 base from V and 3 bases from J; junction bases left unmatched: 5. For the CDR3, the DNA is TGTGCCAGCAGCTTGCGTCGACTAGCGGGAGTCTACGAGCAGTACTTC. As protein: CASSLRRLAGVYEQYF.

The gene calls are TRBV28 and TRBJ1-2; TRBD1 agrees at 7 bases. This CDR3 spans 15 amino acids. V shed 6 bases, J shed 2 bases, and the junction held 9 bases outside the gene matches. Germline-derived CDR1 and CDR2 are MDHEN and SYDVKM. Written as DNA, the CDR3 is TGTGCCAGCAGCTCTCAGGGGGGCCCGAACTATGGCTACACCTTC. Translation gives CASSSQGGPNYGYTF.

This chain links TRBV7-2 with TRBJ2-7; D unresolved. Germline CDR1 and CDR2: SGHTA and FQGNSA. Trimming left V 2 bases short and J 3 bases short, with 2 bases between. This CDR3 comprises 11 residues. The CDR3 sequence is CASSLNYEQYF. The CDR3 nucleotides read TGTGCCAGCAGCTTAAACTACGAGCAGTACTTC. The entire variable domain, with the rest obtained from reference TRBV7-2 and TRBJ2-7, is as follows: GAGVSQSPSNKVTEKGKDVELRCDPISGHTALYWYRQSLGQGLEFLIYFQGNSAPDKSGLPSDRFSAERTGGSVSTLTIQRTQQEDSAVYLCASSLNYEQYFGPGTRLTVT.

V and J are TRBV28 and TRBJ1-6; D remains unclear. The CDR3 is 15 residues long. CDR1 and CDR2 (germline): MDHEN, SYDVKM. The V end was cut by 6 bases, the J end by 9 bases, with 18 bases between. Here the CDR3 reads CASRPPRGPLSPLHF. The CDR3 coding sequence is TGTGCCAGCAGACCCCCCCGAGGACCGCTTTCACCCCTCCACTTT.

This sequence joins TRBV28 and TRBJ1-2, with D tentatively TRBD1 (5 bases). In germline, CDR1 is MDHEN, CDR2 SYDVKM. The CDR3 has 12 amino acids. Trimming removed 2 bases from V and 8 bases from J, with 9 bases in between. CDR3 region: CASSLQGYGYTF. The CDR3 DNA reads TGTGCCAGCAGTTTACAGGGTTACGGCTACACCTTC.

The chain combines TRBV5-6 with TRBJ1-2; possibly TRBD1 for D (5 bases). The germline V gene has CDR1 SGHDT and CDR2 YYEEEE. The V end was cut by 4 bases, the J end by 5 bases, with 21 bases between. The CDR3 consists of 16 residues. CDR3 nucleotide sequence: TGTGCCAGCAGCCTTCAAGGGGAGGACATCAGTTATGGCTACACCTTC. Amino acid sequence: CASSLQGEDISYGYTF.

This chain connects TRBV11-2 to TRBJ2-7, with D tentatively TRBD1 or TRBD2 (6 bases each). There are 14 residues in the CDR3. Germline V gene lookup returns CDR1 SGHAT and CDR2 FQNNGV. The V gene lost 0 bases and the J gene lost 2 bases, with 8 bases spanning the gap. DNA of the CDR3: TGTGCCAGCAGCTTAGAGAGGGGGGCCTACGAGCAGTACGTC. Translation: CASSLERGAYEQYV.

CDR3 sequence: CASSLGAGYNEQFF. The CDR3 nucleotides read TGTGCCAGCAGCTTGGGGGCGGGTTACAATGAGCAGTTCTTC. This chain uses TRBV5-5 with TRBJ2-1, with a possible D match to TRBD2 (5 bases). Germline V CDR1 and CDR2: SGHKS, YYEKEE (reference sequence). This CDR3 has 14 amino acids. Trimming stripped 0 bases from V and 4 bases from J, with 8 bases between.

This chain links TRBV7-7 with TRBJ2-2; no clear D gene. Germline V CDR1 and CDR2: SSHAT, FNYEAQ (reference sequence). V was pared by 8 bases and J by 6 bases, with 4 bases between. There are 10 residues in the CDR3. As DNA, the CDR3 is TGTGCCAGCGGCGCCGGGGAGCTGTTTTTT. Protein sequence: CASGAGELFF.

The J gene is TRBJ2-2, the V gene TRBV10-3, with D perhaps matching TRBD1 (5 bases). Between the trimmed V and J ends, which lost 4 bases and 6 bases, there was a span of 12 bases. CDR3 size: 14 residues. Germline V gene sequence: CDR1 ENHRY, CDR2 SYGVKD. CDR3 amino acids: CAISVGQVAGELFF. CDR3 DNA: TGTGCCATCAGTGTGGGGCAGGTCGCCGGGGAGCTGTTTTTT.

The rearrangement joins TRBV10-3 to TRBJ1-1, with D possibly being TRBD1 (5 bases). This CDR3 has 15 amino acids. Germline assignment: CDR1 ENHRY and CDR2 SYGVKD. Trimming took off 7 bases at V and 1 base at J, with 16 bases between the two ends. The CDR3 DNA follows: TGTGCCATCACTGATAGTATGGGGGGGAACACTGAAGCTTTCTTT. Translation gives CAITDSMGGNTEAFF.

The sample holds one count of this clone. The chain combines TRBV9 with TRBJ2-1; D not resolved. The CDR3 sequence is 16 residues long. Germline V lookup: CDR1 SGDLS, CDR2 YYNGEE. With 3 bases removed from V and 0 bases from J, the gap between germline ends came to 13 bases. CDR3 sequence: CASSAERLSSYNEQFF. CDR3 in DNA: TGTGCCAGCAGCGCCGAGCGCTTGAGCTCCTACAATGAGCAGTTCTTC.